A selection of T cell receptor beta chains follows, all from one sample in a study of technical replicates of blood from several donors. Only in-frame clones appear in the TCRdb table, and some are missing; sequencing was by immunoSEQ multiplex PCR. This sample carries tens of thousands of clones, 95% of them seen once, and the ten largest clones take approximately 0.35%. Sequenced input: T cells isolated from PBMCs. Receptor source: a human donor in good health. Both conserved end residues are part of each CDR3. A D gene is named only where the DNA matches it firmly. The size field is filled for only some rows; it gives once, few, many or a size class.

CDR3: CATSRFGLRSGYNEQFF; DNA: TGTGCCACCAGCAGATTCGGGCTGCGAAGCGGGTACAATGAGCAGTTCTTC; size: NA; J: TRBJ2-1; D: NA; V: TRBV15
CDR3: CASSSTGGSYNEQFF; DNA: TGCGCCAGCAGCTCTACAGGGGGCTCCTACAATGAGCAGTTCTTC; size: NA; J: TRBJ2-1; D: TRBD1; V: TRBV5-1
CDR3: CASSDSHSGNTIYF; DNA: TGTGCCAGTAGTGACTCACACTCTGGAAACACCATATATTTT; size: once; J: TRBJ1-3; D: NA; V: TRBV19
CDR3: CASSQGQNNEKLFF; DNA: TGCGCCAGCAGCCAGGGACAGAATAATGAAAAACTGTTTTTT; size: NA; J: TRBJ1-4; D: TRBD1; V: TRBV5-1
CDR3: CASSLEGTGFDEQFF; DNA: TGCGCCAGCAGCTTGGAGGGGACAGGGTTTGATGAGCAGTTCTTC; size: NA; J: TRBJ2-1; D: TRBD1; V: TRBV5-1
CDR3: CASSLIGVREQYF; DNA: TGTGCCAGCAGTTTGATAGGGGTGAGGGAGCAGTACTTC; size: NA; J: TRBJ2-7; D: NA; V: TRBV28
CDR3: CATSYHRDRVGGYTF; DNA: TGTGCCACCAGCTATCACCGGGACAGGGTAGGAGGCTACACCTTC; size: once; J: TRBJ1-2; D: TRBD1; V: TRBV15
CDR3: CASSWKRAGEQFF; DNA: TGTGCCAGCAGTTGGAAACGAGCGGGTGAGCAGTTCTTC; size: NA; J: TRBJ2-1; D: NA; V: TRBV27
CDR3: CASSPKGQIYGYTF; DNA: TGTGCCAGCAGCCCCAAGGGACAGATCTATGGCTACACCTTC; size: NA; J: TRBJ1-2; D: TRBD1; V: TRBV14
CDR3: CATSAGFSYEQYF; DNA: TGTGCCACCAGCGCGGGGTTTTCCTACGAGCAGTACTTC; size: NA; J: TRBJ2-7; D: NA; V: TRBV6-5
CDR3: CASRLDLYNEQFF; DNA: TGTGCCAGCAGACTGGACTTATACAATGAGCAGTTCTTC; size: NA; J: TRBJ2-1; D: NA; V: TRBV6-5
CDR3: CASRVGRGTEAFF; DNA: TGTGCCAGCCGTGTTGGCAGGGGCACTGAAGCTTTCTTT; size: NA; J: TRBJ1-1; D: NA; V: TRBV27
CDR3: CASSLDRGGLNEQFF; DNA: TGTGCCAGTAGCCTCGACAGGGGGGGGCTCAATGAGCAGTTCTTC; size: NA; J: TRBJ2-1; D: TRBD1; V: TRBV19
CDR3: CASSLASTSVTYEQYF; DNA: TGTGCCAGCAGCTTGGCCTCGACTAGCGTTACCTACGAGCAGTACTTC; size: NA; J: TRBJ2-7; D: TRBD2; V: TRBV5-4
CDR3: CASGGTGTGELFF; DNA: TGTGCCAGCGGAGGGACGGGCACCGGGGAGCTGTTTTTT; size: NA; J: TRBJ2-2; D: NA; V: TRBV7-3
CDR3: CASSQSPSGYYEQYF; DNA: TGTGCCAGCAGCCAGTCCCCTAGCGGGTACTACGAGCAGTACTTC; size: NA; J: TRBJ2-7; D: TRBD2; V: TRBV7-2
CDR3: CAWSVTGDAEAFF; DNA: TGTGCCTGGAGTGTAACGGGGGACGCTGAAGCTTTCTTT; size: NA; J: TRBJ1-1; D: NA; V: TRBV30
CDR3: CASSVAYLTGGENTIYF; DNA: TGTGCCAGCAGCGTAGCGTATCTGACAGGGGGCGAAAACACCATATATTTT; size: NA; J: TRBJ1-3; D: TRBD1; V: TRBV9
CDR3: CASSWRVYNEQFF; DNA: TGTGCCAGCAGTTGGAGAGTGTACAATGAGCAGTTCTTC; size: NA; J: TRBJ2-1; D: NA; V: TRBV27
CDR3: CASSETTTGELFF; DNA: TGCGCCAGCAGTGAAACAACCACCGGGGAGCTGTTTTTT; size: NA; J: TRBJ2-2; D: NA; V: TRBV10-1
CDR3: CASSGRGTDTQYF; DNA: TGCGCCAGCAGCGGGAGGGGCACAGATACGCAGTATTTT; size: NA; J: TRBJ2-3; D: TRBD2; V: TRBV4-1
CDR3: CASSDSGQGDEQYF; DNA: TGTGCCAGCAGTGACTCGGGACAGGGAGACGAGCAGTACTTC; size: once; J: TRBJ2-7; D: TRBD1; V: TRBV2
CDR3: CASSQDAGDEQFF; DNA: TGCGCCAGCAGCCAAGATGCCGGAGATGAGCAGTTCTTC; size: NA; J: TRBJ2-1; D: NA; V: TRBV4-1
CDR3: CASSPIRNTEAFF; DNA: TGTGCCAGCAGTCCGATCAGGAACACTGAAGCTTTCTTT; size: NA; J: TRBJ1-1; D: NA; V: TRBV6-5
CDR3: CASSPGLAEDNEQFF; DNA: TGTGCCAGCAGCCCGGGGCTAGCGGAAGACAATGAGCAGTTCTTC; size: NA; J: TRBJ2-1; D: TRBD2; V: TRBV7-8
CDR3: CASRSGGLYEQYF; DNA: TGTGCCAGTAGAAGTGGGGGCCTTTACGAGCAGTACTTC; size: NA; J: TRBJ2-7; D: NA; V: TRBV19
CDR3: CASSTLAGGEQFF; DNA: TGTGCCAGTAGTACTCTAGCGGGAGGTGAGCAGTTCTTC; size: NA; J: TRBJ2-1; D: TRBD2; V: TRBV19
CDR3: CASSARGSYNEQFF; DNA: TGCGCCAGCAGCGCAAGAGGCTCCTACAATGAGCAGTTCTTC; size: NA; J: TRBJ2-1; D: NA; V: TRBV5-1
CDR3: CASSEDRGTSTNEKLFF; DNA: TGTGCCAGCAGTGAAGACAGGGGCACATCAACTAATGAAAAACTGTTTTTT; size: NA; J: TRBJ1-4; D: TRBD1; V: TRBV25-1
CDR3: CASSPIFQGYEQYF; DNA: TGTGCCAGCTCACCAATCTTCCAGGGCTACGAGCAGTACTTC; size: NA; J: TRBJ2-7; D: NA; V: TRBV18
CDR3: CAISESDRASNQPQHF; DNA: TGTGCCATCAGTGAGTCGGACAGGGCTAGCAATCAGCCCCAGCATTTT; size: NA; J: TRBJ1-5; D: TRBD1; V: TRBV10-3
CDR3: CSVEGTAGYTF; DNA: TGCAGCGTTGAAGGCACAGCTGGCTACACCTTC; size: NA; J: TRBJ1-2; D: NA; V: TRBV29-1
CDR3: CASTETRNTIYF; DNA: TGTGCCAGCACGGAAACTAGAAACACCATATATTTT; size: NA; J: TRBJ1-3; D: NA; V: TRBV28
CDR3: CASSLIRETQYF; DNA: TGTGCCAGCAGCTTAATCCGAGAGACCCAGTACTTC; size: NA; J: TRBJ2-5; D: NA; V: TRBV5-6
CDR3: CATSRNRITGDEQFF; DNA: TGTGCCACCAGCAGAAACCGAATCACAGGGGATGAGCAGTTCTTC; size: NA; J: TRBJ2-1; D: TRBD1; V: TRBV15
CDR3: CASIEGRHTDTQYF; DNA: TGTGCCAGCATCGAGGGGAGGCACACAGATACGCAGTATTTT; size: NA; J: TRBJ2-3; D: NA; V: TRBV6-1
CDR3: CASRLQGAIYF; DNA: TGTGCCAGCAGGTTACAGGGGGCCATATATTTT; size: NA; J: TRBJ1-3; D: TRBD1; V: TRBV28
CDR3: CASSLDLSLKNIQYF; DNA: TGTGCCAGCAGCTTAGATCTAAGCCTTAAAAACATTCAGTACTTC; size: NA; J: TRBJ2-4; D: NA; V: TRBV11-3
CDR3: CASSRDRVSFF; DNA: TGTGCCAGCTCACGGGACAGGGTGTCTTTCTTT; size: NA; J: TRBJ1-1; D: TRBD1; V: TRBV18
CDR3: CASSKGQGVSYEQYF; DNA: TGTGCCAGCAGCAAGGGACAGGGGGTCTCCTACGAGCAGTACTTC; size: NA; J: TRBJ2-7; D: TRBD1; V: TRBV28
CDR3: CASSFGSTEQFF; DNA: TGTGCCAGCAGCTTCGGTAGCACCGAGCAGTTCTTC; size: NA; J: TRBJ2-1; D: NA; V: TRBV5-6
CDR3: CASSPRTGRQLNTEAFF; DNA: TGCGCCAGCAGCCCGAGGACAGGGCGCCAACTGAACACTGAAGCTTTCTTT; size: few; J: TRBJ1-1; D: TRBD1; V: TRBV5-1
CDR3: CASSSLAGDDNEQFF; DNA: TGTGCCAGCAGCTCGCTAGCGGGAGATGACAATGAGCAGTTCTTC; size: NA; J: TRBJ2-1; D: TRBD2; V: TRBV5-5
CDR3: CASRRLSSGANVLTF; DNA: TGTGCCAGCAGAAGACTGAGCTCTGGGGCCAACGTCCTGACTTTC; size: NA; J: TRBJ2-6; D: NA; V: TRBV6-5